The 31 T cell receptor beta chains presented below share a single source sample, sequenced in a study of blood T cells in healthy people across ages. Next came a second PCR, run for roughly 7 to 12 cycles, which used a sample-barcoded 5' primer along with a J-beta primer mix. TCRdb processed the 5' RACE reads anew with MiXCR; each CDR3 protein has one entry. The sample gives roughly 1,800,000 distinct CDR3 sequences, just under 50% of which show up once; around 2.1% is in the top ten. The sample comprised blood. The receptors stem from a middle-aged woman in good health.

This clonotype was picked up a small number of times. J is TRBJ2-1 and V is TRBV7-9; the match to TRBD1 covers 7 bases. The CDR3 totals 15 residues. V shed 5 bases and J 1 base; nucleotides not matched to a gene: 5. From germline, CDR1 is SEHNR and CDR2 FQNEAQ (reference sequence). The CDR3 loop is CASSVTRGSYNEQFF. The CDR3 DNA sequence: TGTGCCAGCAGCGTTACCAGGGGGTCCTACAATGAGCAGTTCTTC.

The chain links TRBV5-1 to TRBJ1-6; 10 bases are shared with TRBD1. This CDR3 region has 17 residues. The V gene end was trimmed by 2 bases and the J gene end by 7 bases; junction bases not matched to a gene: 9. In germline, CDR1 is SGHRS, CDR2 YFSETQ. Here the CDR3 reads CASSFSTGGLLNSPLHF. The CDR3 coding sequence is TGCGCCAGCAGCTTTTCGACAGGGGGCTTATTGAATTCACCCCTCCACTTT.

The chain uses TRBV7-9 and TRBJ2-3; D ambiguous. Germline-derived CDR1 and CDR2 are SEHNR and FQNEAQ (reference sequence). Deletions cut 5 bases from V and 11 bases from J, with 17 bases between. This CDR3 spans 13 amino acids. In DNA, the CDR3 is TGTGCCAGCAGCCTCGGACCCTACAAGGAGCAGTATTTT. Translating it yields CASSLGPYKEQYF.

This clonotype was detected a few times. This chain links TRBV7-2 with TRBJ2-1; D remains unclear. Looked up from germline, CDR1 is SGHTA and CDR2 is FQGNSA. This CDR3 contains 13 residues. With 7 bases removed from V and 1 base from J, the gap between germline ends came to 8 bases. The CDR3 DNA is TGTGCCAGCACGTTCCAGTCCTACAATGAGCAGTTCTTC. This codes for CASTFQSYNEQFF. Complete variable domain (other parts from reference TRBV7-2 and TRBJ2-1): GAGVSQSPSNKVTEKGKDVELRCDPISGHTALYWYRQSLGQGLEFLIYFQGNSAPDKSGLPSDRFSAERTGGSVSTLTIQRTQQEDSAVYLCASTFQSYNEQFFGPGTRLTVL.

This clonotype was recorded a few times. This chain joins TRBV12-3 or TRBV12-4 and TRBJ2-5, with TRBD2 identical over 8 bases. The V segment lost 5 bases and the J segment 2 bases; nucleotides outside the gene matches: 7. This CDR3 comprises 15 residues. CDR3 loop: CASSHERGSQETQYF. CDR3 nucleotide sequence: TGTGCCAGCAGTCATGAGCGGGGGAGTCAAGAGACCCAGTACTTC.

This chain's CDR3 is CASSFRGVLAIQPQHF. CDR3 nucleotides: TGTGCCAGCAGTTTTCGGGGAGTCCTCGCCATTCAGCCCCAGCATTTT. The chain recombines TRBV12-3 or TRBV12-4 with TRBJ1-5; D ambiguous. Trimming stripped 3 bases from V and 6 bases from J, with 18 bases between. The CDR3 extends over 16 amino acids.

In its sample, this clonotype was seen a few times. For the CDR3, the DNA is TGCGCCAGCAGCCAAGAGGGGACAAAGTATGGCTACACCTTC. Translation: CASSQEGTKYGYTF. The chain couples TRBV4-1 to TRBJ1-2, with a tentative D call TRBD1 (6 bases). CDR3 length equals 14 residues. CDR1 MGHRA and CDR2 YSYEKL come from the germline V gene. V was shortened by 0 bases and J by 5 bases, with 10 bases between the two germline ends.

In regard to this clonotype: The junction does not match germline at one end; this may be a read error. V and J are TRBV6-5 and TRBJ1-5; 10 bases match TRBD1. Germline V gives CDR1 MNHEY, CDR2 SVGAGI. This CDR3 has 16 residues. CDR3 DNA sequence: TGTGCCAGCAGTCACTCATCCGGGACAGGGGATCAGCCCCAGCATTTT. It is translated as CASSHSSGTGDQPQHF.

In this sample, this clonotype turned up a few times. In nucleotides, the CDR3 is TGCAGTGCAAACGACAGAGAGCAGTTCTTC. Translating it yields CSANDREQFF. The chain is built from TRBV20-1 and TRBJ2-1; D is perhaps TRBD1 (5 bases). The V gene lost 6 bases and the J gene lost 10 bases, with 10 bases spanning the gap. Germline CDR1 and CDR2: DFQATT and SNEGSKA (reference sequence). The CDR3 totals 10 residues.

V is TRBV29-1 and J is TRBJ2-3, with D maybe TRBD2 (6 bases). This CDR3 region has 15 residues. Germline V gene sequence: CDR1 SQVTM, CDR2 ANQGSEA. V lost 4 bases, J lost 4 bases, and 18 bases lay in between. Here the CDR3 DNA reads TGCAGCGTTGGAGGAGGGCAGGGTTTTCCAGATACGCAGTATTTT. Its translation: CSVGGGQGFPDTQYF.

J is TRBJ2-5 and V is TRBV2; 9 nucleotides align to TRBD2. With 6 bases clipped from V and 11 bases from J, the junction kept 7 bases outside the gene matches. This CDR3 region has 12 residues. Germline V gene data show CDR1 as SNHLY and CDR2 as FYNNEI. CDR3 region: CASSTLAGEQYF. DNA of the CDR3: TGTGCCAGCAGCACGTTAGCGGGGGAGCAGTACTTC.

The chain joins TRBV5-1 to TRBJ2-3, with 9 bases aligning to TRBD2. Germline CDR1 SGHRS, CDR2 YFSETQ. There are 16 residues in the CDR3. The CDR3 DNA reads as TGCGTCATTGATGGACCTAGCGGGGCTAGCACAGATACGCAGTATTTT. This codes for CVIDGPSGASTDTQYF.

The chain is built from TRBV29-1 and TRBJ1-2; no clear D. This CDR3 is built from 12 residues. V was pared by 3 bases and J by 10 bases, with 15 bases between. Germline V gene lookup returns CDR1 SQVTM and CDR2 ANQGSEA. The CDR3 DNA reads TGCAGCGTTGACGTCCCGCGGGGAATCTACACCTTC. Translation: CSVDVPRGIYTF.

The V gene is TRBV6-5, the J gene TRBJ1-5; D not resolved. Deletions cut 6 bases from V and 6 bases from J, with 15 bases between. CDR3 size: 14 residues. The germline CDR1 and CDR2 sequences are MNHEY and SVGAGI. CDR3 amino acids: CASRPDPVGQPQHF. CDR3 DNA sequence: TGTGCCAGCAGACCCGACCCTGTCGGTCAGCCCCAGCATTTT.

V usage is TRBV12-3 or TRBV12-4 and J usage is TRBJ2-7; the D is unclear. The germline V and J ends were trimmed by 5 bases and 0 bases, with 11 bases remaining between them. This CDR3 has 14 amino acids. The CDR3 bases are TGTGCCAGCAGTCGGACGGGTTTCTCCTACGAGCAGTACTTC. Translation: CASSRTGFSYEQYF.

CDR3 sequence: CASIPGTRSTDTQYF. The DNA for the CDR3 is TGTGCCAGCATACCCGGGACTAGAAGTACAGATACGCAGTATTTT. The V and J genes are TRBV6-2 or TRBV6-3 and TRBJ2-3; 8 nucleotides line up with TRBD2. The CDR3 is 15 amino acids. CDR1 is MNHEY and CDR2 is SVGEGT in the germline V gene. The V gene end was trimmed by 7 bases and the J gene end by 3 bases; junction bases not matched to a gene: 9.

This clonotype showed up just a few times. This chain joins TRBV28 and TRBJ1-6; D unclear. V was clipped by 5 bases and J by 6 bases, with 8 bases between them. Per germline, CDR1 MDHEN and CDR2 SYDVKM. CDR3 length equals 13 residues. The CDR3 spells CASSPGSNSPLHF. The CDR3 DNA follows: TGTGCCAGCAGTCCCGGGTCTAATTCACCCCTCCACTTT.

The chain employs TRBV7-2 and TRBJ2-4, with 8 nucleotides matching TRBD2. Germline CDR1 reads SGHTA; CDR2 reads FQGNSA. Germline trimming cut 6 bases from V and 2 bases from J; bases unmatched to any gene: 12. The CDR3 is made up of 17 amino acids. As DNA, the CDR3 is TGTGCCAGCAGTTTTAGCGGGGTTCTGGAAACCAAAAACATTCAGTACTTC. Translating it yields CASSFSGVLETKNIQYF.

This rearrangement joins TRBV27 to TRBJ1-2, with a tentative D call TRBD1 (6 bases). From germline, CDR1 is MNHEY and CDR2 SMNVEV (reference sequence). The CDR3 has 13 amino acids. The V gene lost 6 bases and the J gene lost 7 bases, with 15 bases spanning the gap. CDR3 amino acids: CASSQTGIRGYTF. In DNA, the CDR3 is TGTGCCAGCAGCCAGACAGGAATTCGTGGCTACACCTTC.

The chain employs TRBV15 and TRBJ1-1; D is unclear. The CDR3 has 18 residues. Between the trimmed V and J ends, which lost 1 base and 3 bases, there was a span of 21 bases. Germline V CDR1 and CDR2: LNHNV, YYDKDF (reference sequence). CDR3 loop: CATSRALERGSRDTEAFF. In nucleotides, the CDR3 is TGTGCCACCAGCAGAGCTTTGGAGAGAGGGTCTAGGGACACTGAAGCTTTCTTT.

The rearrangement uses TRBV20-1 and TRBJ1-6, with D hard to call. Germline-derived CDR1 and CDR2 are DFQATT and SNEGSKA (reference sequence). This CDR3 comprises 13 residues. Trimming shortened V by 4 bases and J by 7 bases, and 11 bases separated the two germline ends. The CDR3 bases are TGCAGTGCTACCCGTGGCGGGAATTCACCCCTCCACTTT. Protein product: CSATRGGNSPLHF.

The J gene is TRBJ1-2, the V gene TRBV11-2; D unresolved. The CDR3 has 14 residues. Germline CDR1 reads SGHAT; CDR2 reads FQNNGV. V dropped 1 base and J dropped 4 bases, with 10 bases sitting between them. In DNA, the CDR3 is TGTGCCAGCAGCTTAGCTTTCGGAAGCTATGGCTACACCTTC. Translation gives CASSLAFGSYGYTF.

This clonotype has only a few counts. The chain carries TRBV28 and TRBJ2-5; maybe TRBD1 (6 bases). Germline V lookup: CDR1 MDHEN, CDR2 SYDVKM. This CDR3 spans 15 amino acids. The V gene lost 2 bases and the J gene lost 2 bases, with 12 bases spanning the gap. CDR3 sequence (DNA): TGTGCCAGCAGTTTAGGGGGCAGGGAACAAGAGACCCAGTACTTC. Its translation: CASSLGGREQETQYF.

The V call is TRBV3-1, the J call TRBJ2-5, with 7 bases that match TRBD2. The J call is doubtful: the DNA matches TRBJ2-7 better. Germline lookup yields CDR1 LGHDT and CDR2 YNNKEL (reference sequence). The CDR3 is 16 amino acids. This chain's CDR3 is CASSPTLGTTSYEQYF. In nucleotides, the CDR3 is TGTGCCAGCAGCCCTACCTTAGGGACTACGTCTTACGAGCAGTACTTC.

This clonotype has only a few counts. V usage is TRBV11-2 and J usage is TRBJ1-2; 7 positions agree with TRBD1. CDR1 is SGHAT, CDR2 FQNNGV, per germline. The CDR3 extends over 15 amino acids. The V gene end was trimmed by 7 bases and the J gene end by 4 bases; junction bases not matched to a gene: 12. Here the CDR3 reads CASKQLPGQIYGYTF. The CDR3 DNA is TGTGCCAGCAAACAATTACCGGGACAGATCTATGGCTACACCTTC.

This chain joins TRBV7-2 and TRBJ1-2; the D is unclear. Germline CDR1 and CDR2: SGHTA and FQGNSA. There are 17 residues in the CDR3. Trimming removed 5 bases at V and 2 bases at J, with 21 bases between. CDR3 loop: CASSPQKGRALNYGYTF. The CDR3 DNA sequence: TGTGCCAGCAGCCCCCAGAAGGGCCGAGCCTTGAACTATGGCTACACCTTC. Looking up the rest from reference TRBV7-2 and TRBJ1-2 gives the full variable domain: GAGVSQSPSNKVTEKGKDVELRCDPISGHTALYWYRQSLGQGLEFLIYFQGNSAPDKSGLPSDRFSAERTGGSVSTLTIQRTQQEDSAVYLCASSPQKGRALNYGYTFGSGTRLTVV.

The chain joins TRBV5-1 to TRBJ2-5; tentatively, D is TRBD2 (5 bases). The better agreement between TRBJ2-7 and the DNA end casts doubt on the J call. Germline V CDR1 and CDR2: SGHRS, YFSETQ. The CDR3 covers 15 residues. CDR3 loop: CASNRGGSLSHEQYF. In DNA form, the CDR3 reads TGCGCCAGCAATCGAGGTGGGAGTCTTTCGCACGAGCAGTACTTC.

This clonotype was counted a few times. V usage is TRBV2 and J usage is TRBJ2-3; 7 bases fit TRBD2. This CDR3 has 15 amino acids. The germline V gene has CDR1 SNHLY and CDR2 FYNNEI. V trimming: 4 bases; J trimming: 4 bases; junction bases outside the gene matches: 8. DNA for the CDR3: TGTGCCAGCAGTGGGACTAGGCTTGGCCCAGATACGCAGTATTTT. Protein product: CASSGTRLGPDTQYF.

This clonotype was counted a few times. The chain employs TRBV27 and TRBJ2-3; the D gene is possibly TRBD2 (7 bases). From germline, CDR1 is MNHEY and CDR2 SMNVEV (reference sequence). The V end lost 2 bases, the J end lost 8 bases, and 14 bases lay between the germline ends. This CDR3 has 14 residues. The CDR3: CASSLPGGPGTQYF. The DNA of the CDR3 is TGTGCCAGCAGTTTACCGGGGGGCCCAGGTACGCAGTATTTT.

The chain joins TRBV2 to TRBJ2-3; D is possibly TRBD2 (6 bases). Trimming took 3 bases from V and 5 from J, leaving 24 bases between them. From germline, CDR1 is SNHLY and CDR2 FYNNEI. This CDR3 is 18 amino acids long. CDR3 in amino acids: CASSDGGDGPQVRDTQYF. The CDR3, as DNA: TGTGCCAGCAGTGATGGAGGGGATGGACCTCAGGTGAGAGATACGCAGTATTTT.

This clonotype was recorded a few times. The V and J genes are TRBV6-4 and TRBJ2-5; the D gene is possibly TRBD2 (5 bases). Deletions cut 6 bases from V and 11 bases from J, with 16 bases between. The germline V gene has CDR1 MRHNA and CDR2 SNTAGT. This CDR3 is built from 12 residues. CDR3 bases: TGTGCCAGCAGCGGAGACTCGGGGTTGCAGTACTTC. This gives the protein CASSGDSGLQYF.